The clone carrying this T cell receptor (beta chain) was observed a few times. The data stem from a study of response to subunit inactivated influenza vaccine. Trimming cost V 2 bases and J 3 bases; bases outside gene matches: 10. The CDR3 contains 17 residues. Germline V gene sequence: CDR1 LGHNA, CDR2 YSLEER. TCRdb processed the RT-PCR reads anew with MiXCR; each CDR3 protein has one entry. Of a few hundred thousand distinct CDR3 sequences in the sample, roughly 12% were seen once. The sample was also linked to a second study, of T cells expressing NK-cell markers. According to that study: The TCR beta cDNA came from 5'RACE template switching with UMIs. Repertoires of TCR beta were obtained from T cells sorted as CD3+CD56+NKG2C+, CD3+CD56+NKG2C- and CD3+CD56-NKG2C+. The sequencing cohort of eight donors included seven HCMV-seropositive individuals and one seronegative individual. In a few donors, dominant clonotypes made up about 28.3-65% of CD3+CD56-NKG2C+ cells.

V gene TRBV4-3 combines with J gene TRBJ2-5; 9 bases are a match to TRBD1. The sequencing used PBMCs from blood, collected on the day of vaccination. The clonotype originates from a man aged 45 to 65 who received an inactivated influenza vaccine. The CDR3 coding sequence is TGCGCCAGCAGCCAAAGCCCACCGGGACAGGGTGAAGAGACCCAGTACTTC. Translation: CASSQSPPGQGEETQYF.